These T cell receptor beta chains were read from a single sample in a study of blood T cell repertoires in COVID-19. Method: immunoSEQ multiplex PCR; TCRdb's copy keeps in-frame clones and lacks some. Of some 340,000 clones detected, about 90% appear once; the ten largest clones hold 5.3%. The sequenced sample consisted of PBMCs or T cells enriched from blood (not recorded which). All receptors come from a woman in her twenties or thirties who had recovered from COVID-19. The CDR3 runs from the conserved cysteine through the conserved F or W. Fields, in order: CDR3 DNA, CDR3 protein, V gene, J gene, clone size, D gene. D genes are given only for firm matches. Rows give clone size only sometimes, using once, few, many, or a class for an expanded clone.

CDR3 DNA: TGTGCCAGCAGCTTCCTACCAAACACCATATATTTT
CDR3 protein: CASSFLPNTIYF
V gene: TRBV7-2
J gene: TRBJ1-3
clone size: .
D gene: .

CDR3 DNA: TGCGCCAGCAGCCAAGATAGGGCAGGGGGCTTATCTGGAAACACCATATATTTT
CDR3 protein: CASSQDRAGGLSGNTIYF
V gene: TRBV4-3
J gene: TRBJ1-3
clone size: .
D gene: TRBD1

CDR3 DNA: TGTGCCAGCAGCGTAGGGGCTAGCGGGGGCCTGGGGGAGACCCAGTACTTC
CDR3 protein: CASSVGASGGLGETQYF
V gene: TRBV9
J gene: TRBJ2-5
clone size: .
D gene: TRBD2

CDR3 DNA: TGTGCCATCAGTGGGCAGGTAAATCAGCCCCAGCATTTT
CDR3 protein: CAISGQVNQPQHF
V gene: TRBV10-3
J gene: TRBJ1-5
clone size: many
D gene: .

CDR3 DNA: TGCGCCAGCAGCTTGGGAGTAAGCGAGCAGTACTTC
CDR3 protein: CASSLGVSEQYF
V gene: TRBV5-1
J gene: TRBJ2-7
clone size: .
D gene: .

CDR3 DNA: TGTGCTAGTGGTTTGGGGAGGACTGAAGCTTTCTTT
CDR3 protein: CASGLGRTEAFF
V gene: TRBV12-5
J gene: TRBJ1-1
clone size: .
D gene: .

CDR3 DNA: TGTGCCACGGTCCACCATGGTGTCTATGGCTACACCTTC
CDR3 protein: CATVHHGVYGYTF
V gene: TRBV30
J gene: TRBJ1-2
clone size: .
D gene: .

CDR3 DNA: TGTGCCAGCAGTTTCAGGGCCAGGACCTACGAGCAGTACTTC
CDR3 protein: CASSFRARTYEQYF
V gene: TRBV28
J gene: TRBJ2-7
clone size: few
D gene: .

CDR3 DNA: TGCGCCAGCAGTCGAGCTCCGGGACAGGGGGCCGGAAACACCATATATTTT
CDR3 protein: CASSRAPGQGAGNTIYF
V gene: TRBV5-1
J gene: TRBJ1-3
clone size: once
D gene: TRBD1

CDR3 DNA: TGTGCCAGCAGTGAACGGGGGGGGTTCTACAATGAGCAGTTCTTC
CDR3 protein: CASSERGGFYNEQFF
V gene: TRBV2
J gene: TRBJ2-1
clone size: .
D gene: TRBD2

CDR3 DNA: TGTGCCAGCAGCGCGCAGGGCACGGATGGCTACACCTTC
CDR3 protein: CASSAQGTDGYTF
V gene: TRBV7-2
J gene: TRBJ1-2
clone size: .
D gene: .

CDR3 DNA: TGTGCCAGCGGACGGGGACAGGCTAATGAAAAACTGTTTTTT
CDR3 protein: CASGRGQANEKLFF
V gene: TRBV6-5
J gene: TRBJ1-4
clone size: .
D gene: TRBD1

CDR3 DNA: TGCAGTGGCCTTTCCGGGACCCAGTACTTC
CDR3 protein: CSGLSGTQYF
V gene: TRBV20-1
J gene: TRBJ2-5
clone size: .
D gene: .

CDR3 DNA: TGTGCCAGCGACCTAGGGAGAGGTGACACTGAAGCTTTCTTT
CDR3 protein: CASDLGRGDTEAFF
V gene: TRBV5-6
J gene: TRBJ1-1
clone size: .
D gene: .

CDR3 DNA: TGTGCCAGCTTTCGGAGGGGACCTGCGAACACCGGGGAGCTGTTTTTT
CDR3 protein: CASFRRGPANTGELFF
V gene: TRBV11-2
J gene: TRBJ2-2
clone size: .
D gene: .

CDR3 DNA: TGTGCCAGCTCATACTCTAGCGGGGGTGACTCAGTATACAATGAGCAGTTCTTC
CDR3 protein: CASSYSSGGDSVYNEQFF
V gene: TRBV18
J gene: TRBJ2-1
clone size: .
D gene: TRBD2

CDR3 DNA: TGTGCCTGGAGCCGTCTCCGGGGGAGAAGTAATTCACCCCTCCACTTT
CDR3 protein: CAWSRLRGRSNSPLHF
V gene: TRBV30
J gene: TRBJ1-6
clone size: .
D gene: .

CDR3 DNA: TGTGCCAGCAGCTTCTCCGGGACAGGGGTGAGGGGCTACACCTTC
CDR3 protein: CASSFSGTGVRGYTF
V gene: TRBV5-6
J gene: TRBJ1-2
clone size: .
D gene: TRBD1

CDR3 DNA: TGTGCCAGCAGCCAAGACCCAGTGAACACTGAAGCTTTCTTT
CDR3 protein: CASSQDPVNTEAFF
V gene: TRBV4-2
J gene: TRBJ1-1
clone size: .
D gene: .

CDR3 DNA: TGTGCCAGCAGTGTCGGCTACGAGCAGTACTTC
CDR3 protein: CASSVGYEQYF
V gene: TRBV2
J gene: TRBJ2-7
clone size: .
D gene: .

CDR3 DNA: TGTGCCAGTAGGCGGCGGGGGGAGGTGGGCACAGATACGCAGTATTTT
CDR3 protein: CASRRRGEVGTDTQYF
V gene: TRBV19
J gene: TRBJ2-3
clone size: .
D gene: TRBD2

CDR3 DNA: TGTGCCAGCACACAAGCGGGAGGAATGTACAATGAGCAGTTCTTC
CDR3 protein: CASTQAGGMYNEQFF
V gene: TRBV5-4
J gene: TRBJ2-1
clone size: .
D gene: TRBD2

CDR3 DNA: TGCGCCAGCAGCGACCGGACAGGGACCGGGGAGCTGTTTTTT
CDR3 protein: CASSDRTGTGELFF
V gene: TRBV5-1
J gene: TRBJ2-2
clone size: .
D gene: TRBD1

CDR3 DNA: TGTGCCAGCAGTTTTTTTTCTCCCCGACAGATTAACTATGGCTACACCTTC
CDR3 protein: CASSFFSPRQINYGYTF
V gene: TRBV28
J gene: TRBJ1-2
clone size: .
D gene: .

CDR3 DNA: TGCGCCAGCAGCAGTACCGGGACAGGGGGAGGAAACACCATATATTTT
CDR3 protein: CASSSTGTGGGNTIYF
V gene: TRBV4-1
J gene: TRBJ1-3
clone size: few
D gene: TRBD1

CDR3 DNA: TGTGCCAGCAGTGCAATACAGGGAGAGAAAAACACTGAAGCTTTCTTT
CDR3 protein: CASSAIQGEKNTEAFF
V gene: TRBV27
J gene: TRBJ1-1
clone size: once
D gene: .

CDR3 DNA: TGTGCCAGCAGCGAAGGACTAGCGGGGGGTAAGCAGTACTTC
CDR3 protein: CASSEGLAGGKQYF
V gene: TRBV9
J gene: TRBJ2-7
clone size: .
D gene: TRBD2

CDR3 DNA: TGCAGTGCTAGTCCCGGGACAGGGGGCGAAGAGACCCAGTACTTC
CDR3 protein: CSASPGTGGEETQYF
V gene: TRBV20-1
J gene: TRBJ2-5
clone size: .
D gene: TRBD1

CDR3 DNA: TGTGCCAGCAGCTATCTACAGGGTGGCTATGGCTACACCTTC
CDR3 protein: CASSYLQGGYGYTF
V gene: TRBV7-9
J gene: TRBJ1-2
clone size: .
D gene: .

CDR3 DNA: TGCGCCAGCAGCCAAGAAGAGGCGGGGGCAAGGTATGGCTACACCTTC
CDR3 protein: CASSQEEAGARYGYTF
V gene: TRBV4-1
J gene: TRBJ1-2
clone size: .
D gene: .

CDR3 DNA: TGTGCCTCGGAACGGGGGGCCAGGGTGAACACTGAAGCTTTCTTT
CDR3 protein: CASERGARVNTEAFF
V gene: TRBV30
J gene: TRBJ1-1
clone size: .
D gene: .

CDR3 DNA: TGCGCCAGCAGCTCTCAGACAGGGTGGGACACTGAAGCTTTCTTT
CDR3 protein: CASSSQTGWDTEAFF
V gene: TRBV5-1
J gene: TRBJ1-1
clone size: .
D gene: TRBD1

CDR3 DNA: TGTGCCAGCAGCTTGCCCGGGACAGGGGCCTATGGCTACACCTTC
CDR3 protein: CASSLPGTGAYGYTF
V gene: TRBV5-4
J gene: TRBJ1-2
clone size: .
D gene: TRBD1

CDR3 DNA: TGTGCCATCAAATTTCGGGAGGACCTGAACACCGGGGAGCTGTTTTTT
CDR3 protein: CAIKFREDLNTGELFF
V gene: TRBV10-3
J gene: TRBJ2-2
clone size: .
D gene: TRBD2

CDR3 DNA: TGCGCCAGCAGTGGCCTAGATACCTACAATGAGCAGTTCTTC
CDR3 protein: CASSGLDTYNEQFF
V gene: TRBV10-1
J gene: TRBJ2-1
clone size: .
D gene: .

CDR3 DNA: TGTGCCATCAGCCCCAGGGTACTGGGGGAAAAACTGTTTTTT
CDR3 protein: CAISPRVLGEKLFF
V gene: TRBV10-3
J gene: TRBJ1-4
clone size: .
D gene: .

CDR3 DNA: TGTGCCATCAGTGAGTTACAGGGACCCAACACTGAAGCTTTCTTT
CDR3 protein: CAISELQGPNTEAFF
V gene: TRBV10-3
J gene: TRBJ1-1
clone size: .
D gene: .

CDR3 DNA: TGTGCCACCAGTGAGGAGGGGCGCGAAAAACTGTTTTTT
CDR3 protein: CATSEEGREKLFF
V gene: TRBV24-1
J gene: TRBJ1-4
clone size: few
D gene: .

CDR3 DNA: TGTGCCAGCAGCCCTAGCGGGGGTCATGAGCAGTTCTTC
CDR3 protein: CASSPSGGHEQFF
V gene: TRBV5-6
J gene: TRBJ2-1
clone size: .
D gene: TRBD2

CDR3 DNA: TGTGCCCTTCGCGAGACAGGGGGCGGCAGACTGTTTTTT
CDR3 protein: CALRETGGGRLFF
V gene: TRBV10-3
J gene: TRBJ1-4
clone size: .
D gene: TRBD1